The 25 T cell receptor beta chains below come from one sample, sequenced in a study of blood T cell repertoires in COVID-19 (TCRdb year 2020). Library prep was done by the immunoSEQ multiplex PCR assay. Sourced from immuneACCESS, this table was stored by TCRdb with only in-frame sequences that have V and J called. A share of the clones is absent; for the studies checked, an unresolved V gene accounts for under half, and the remainder has no known explanation. The table for this sample lists some 24,000 clones; approximately 92% of them were counted only once. The ten largest clonotypes hold just under 20% of the sample. Sequenced sample: peripheral blood. The receptors stem from a human donor in a cohort sampled during active COVID-19.

The chain is built from TRBV6-5 and TRBJ2-1; tentative D call: TRBD2 (7 bases). The germline V gene has CDR1 MNHEY and CDR2 SVGAGI. The CDR3 loop spans 15 amino acids. The V and J ends lost 1 base and 6 bases respectively, with 13 bases between them. CDR3 sequence: CASSYYGGAFNEQFF. CDR3 coding DNA: TGTGCCAGCAGTTACTATGGGGGGGCGTTCAATGAGCAGTTCTTC.

The chain employs TRBV24-1 and TRBJ2-1; D unclear. Germline lookup yields CDR1 KGHDR and CDR2 SFDVKD. The CDR3 extends over 14 amino acids. Trimming took off 4 bases at V and 2 bases at J, with 8 bases between the two ends. DNA for the CDR3: TGTGCCACCAGTGAAAATGGCCCCTACAATGAGCAGTTCTTC. The encoded protein is CATSENGPYNEQFF.

This clone was observed once. In DNA, the CDR3 is TGTGCCAGCAGCTTAGATCGGGACACCGCAGTGGGGGGCTACACCTTC. It yields the protein CASSLDRDTAVGGYTF. The chain joins TRBV11-2 to TRBJ1-2; possibly TRBD1 for D (6 bases). Trimming left V 0 bases short and J 8 bases short, with 19 bases between. The CDR3 extends over 16 amino acids. Germline V lookup: CDR1 SGHAT, CDR2 FQNNGV. The full variable domain, rest sourced from reference TRBV11-2 and TRBJ1-2, is EAGVAQSPRYKIIEKRQSVAFWCNPISGHATLYWYQQILGQGPKLLIQFQNNGVVDDSQLPKDRFSAERLKGVDSTLKIQPAKLEDSAVYLCASSLDRDTAVGGYTFGSGTRLTVV.

The chain carries TRBV27 and TRBJ1-1; TRBD1 is a possible D gene (6 bases). This CDR3 region has 14 residues. Trimming shortened V by 3 bases and J by 1 base, and 9 bases separated the two germline ends. CDR1 is MNHEY and CDR2 is SMNVEV in the germline V gene (reference sequence). CDR3 DNA: TGTGCCAGCAGTTTGAACAGGGCGAACACTGAAGCTTTCTTT. It is translated as CASSLNRANTEAFF.

A single count supports this clone. The chain couples TRBV4-3 to TRBJ1-2; perhaps TRBD1 as D (5 bases). V was trimmed by 1 base and J by 4 bases, leaving 10 bases between them. This CDR3 is 14 amino acids long. Germline CDR1 is LGHNA and CDR2 is YSLEER. The CDR3 DNA reads TGCGCCAGCAGCCAAGTGGGAGGGGCCTATGGCTACACCTTC. Protein product: CASSQVGGAYGYTF.

This chain uses TRBV18 with TRBJ1-2, with TRBD1 as a possible D gene (6 bases). Germline values: CDR1 KGHSH, CDR2 LQKENI. The CDR3 runs to 15 residues. V lost 4 bases, J lost 0 bases, and 12 bases lay in between. The CDR3 region is CASSQKQGPNYGYTF. CDR3 bases: TGTGCCAGCTCACAGAAACAGGGACCTAACTATGGCTACACCTTC.

The chain employs TRBV28 and TRBJ2-2, with TRBD1 as a possible D gene (7 bases). Germline CDR1 reads MDHEN; CDR2 reads SYDVKM. The CDR3 runs to 14 residues. Trimming took 6 bases from V and 7 from J, leaving 15 bases between them. The CDR3 reads CASRVQGRSGELFF. DNA of the CDR3: TGTGCCAGCAGAGTACAGGGGAGGAGCGGGGAGCTGTTTTTT.

The chain carries TRBV4-2 and TRBJ2-2; D might be TRBD1 (6 bases). Germline V gene sequence: CDR1 LGHNA, CDR2 YNFKEQ. CDR3 length: 15 residues. Deletions cut 4 bases from V and 0 bases from J, with 9 bases between. In DNA, the CDR3 is TGTGCCAGCAGCCGACAGGACGCGAACACCGGGGAGCTGTTTTTT. This gives the protein CASSRQDANTGELFF.

This chain links TRBV6-2 or TRBV6-3 with TRBJ2-7; 13 bases are a match to TRBD2. The V gene end was trimmed by 6 bases and the J gene end by 8 bases; junction bases not matched to a gene: 4. CDR1 and CDR2 from the germline V gene are MNHEY and SVGEGT. This CDR3 is built from 13 residues. CDR3 nucleotides: TGTGCCAGCAGCCTGGGACTAGCGGGACAGCAGTACTTC. It yields the protein CASSLGLAGQQYF.

The rearrangement joins TRBV7-2 to TRBJ1-2; 7 nucleotides agree with TRBD1. The CDR3 is 14 amino acids. Germline V CDR1 and CDR2: SGHTA, FQGNSA. The V gene end was trimmed by 3 bases and the J gene end by 2 bases; junction bases not matched to a gene: 3. CDR3 region: CASSLSTGNYGYTF. CDR3 DNA sequence: TGTGCCAGCAGCTTGTCGACAGGGAACTATGGCTACACCTTC.

The chain carries TRBV30 and TRBJ2-1, with 8 positions matching TRBD2. Germline V CDR1 and CDR2: GTSNPN, SVGIG (reference sequence). Germline trimming cut 3 bases from V and 1 base from J; bases unmatched to any gene: 8. The CDR3 has 16 residues. CDR3 DNA sequence: TGTGCCTGGAGAGACATACTAGCGGAGTCCTACAATGAGCAGTTCTTC. Its translation: CAWRDILAESYNEQFF.

The chain carries TRBV3-1 (or the pseudogene TRBV3-2) and TRBJ1-2, with TRBD1 as a possible D gene (5 bases). The V and J ends lost 3 bases and 7 bases respectively, with 9 bases between them. This CDR3 contains 12 residues. Germline V gene data show CDR1 as LGHDT and CDR2 as YNNKEL (reference sequence). In DNA form, the CDR3 reads TGTGCCAGCAGCCAGGGGGACTTTGGCTACACCTTC. It translates to CASSQGDFGYTF.

V gene TRBV15 combines with J gene TRBJ2-7, with a tentative D call TRBD1 (5 bases). Per germline, CDR1 LNHNV and CDR2 YYDKDF (reference sequence). The CDR3 totals 15 residues. V lost 8 bases and J 2 bases, leaving 19 bases between the germline ends. This chain's CDR3 is CATGQKGQATYEQYF. DNA of the CDR3: TGTGCCACCGGCCAGAAGGGGCAGGCAACCTACGAGCAGTACTTC.

The chain has TRBV2 and TRBJ1-4; perhaps TRBD1 as D (5 bases). The CDR3 length is 14 residues. Trimming removed 1 base from V and 7 bases from J, with 10 bases in between. CDR1 and CDR2 from the germline V gene are SNHLY and FYNNEI. In nucleotides, the CDR3 is TGTGCCAGCAGTGAAGGGCGGGGGGGTGAAAAACTGTTTTTT. Translated: CASSEGRGGEKLFF.

The V gene is TRBV6-6, the J gene TRBJ1-6, with D unclear. There are 15 residues in the CDR3. Trimming removed 2 bases at V and 5 bases at J, with 10 bases between. The V gene's germline CDR1 is MNHNY and CDR2 SVGAGI (reference sequence). The CDR3 spells CASSYLTENNSPLHF. CDR3 in DNA: TGTGCCAGCAGTTACCTAACAGAGAATAATTCACCCCTCCACTTT.

The genes are TRBV28 and TRBJ1-2; 9 nucleotides align to TRBD1. CDR1 MDHEN and CDR2 SYDVKM come from the germline V gene. The CDR3 sequence is 17 residues long. V was pared by 0 bases and J by 1 base, with 6 bases of the junction left unmatched. DNA for the CDR3: TGTGCCAGCAGTTTATGGGGACAGGGAATCGTTAACTATGGCTACACCTTC. It encodes CASSLWGQGIVNYGYTF.

This chain joins TRBV9 and TRBJ2-2, with D unclear. The CDR3 runs to 14 residues. Germline CDR1 reads SGDLS; CDR2 reads YYNGEE. Trimming pared 1 base from V and 4 bases from J, leaving 8 bases between. The CDR3, as DNA: TGTGCCAGCAGCGTAACGGTCCTCACCGGGGAGCTGTTTTTT. It encodes CASSVTVLTGELFF.

V gene TRBV4-3 combines with J gene TRBJ2-5; D is possibly TRBD1 (5 bases). CDR1 and CDR2 (germline): LGHNA, YSLEER. The CDR3 has 15 amino acids. Trimming took 0 bases from V and 5 from J, leaving 13 bases between them. DNA for the CDR3: TGCGCCAGCAGCCAAGATCGGCAGGGCAGGGAGACCCAGTACTTC. This translates into CASSQDRQGRETQYF.

The chain uses TRBV5-1 and TRBJ2-7; 9 bases agree with TRBD2. J lost 4 bases, V lost 7 bases, and 9 bases had no gene match. The CDR3 is made up of 14 amino acids. Germline assignment: CDR1 SGHRS and CDR2 YFSETQ. The CDR3: CASQTTSGKYEQYF. CDR3 bases: TGCGCCAGCCAAACGACTAGCGGCAAATACGAGCAGTACTTC. The full variable domain, its missing parts supplied by reference TRBV5-1 and TRBJ2-7, is KAGVTQTPRYLIKTRGQQVTLSCSPISGHRSVSWYQQTPGQGLQFLFEYFSETQRNKGNFPGRFSGRQFSNSRSEMNVSTLELGDSALYLCASQTTSGKYEQYFGPGTRLTVT.

J is TRBJ2-7 and V is TRBV24-1; 11 bases fit TRBD2. This CDR3 contains 13 residues. V gave up 10 bases and J gave up 2 bases; unmatched junction bases: 3. CDR1 KGHDR and CDR2 SFDVKD come from the germline V gene. CDR3 sequence (DNA): TGTGCCACGGGGACTAGCGGTACCTACGAGCAGTACTTC. Amino acid sequence: CATGTSGTYEQYF.

The genes are TRBV19 and TRBJ2-2, with 7 bases matching TRBD2. This CDR3 has 14 amino acids. From germline, CDR1 is LNHDA and CDR2 SQIVND (reference sequence). V gave up 10 bases and J gave up 6 bases; unmatched junction bases: 11. Written as DNA, the CDR3 is TGTGCCACCAGATGGGGGGGGATTTCCGGGGAGCTGTTTTTT. Protein: CATRWGGISGELFF.

This clone occurred once. The rearrangement joins TRBV6-6 to TRBJ2-5; weak D call: TRBD2 (5 bases). Trimming stripped 4 bases from V and 5 bases from J, with 8 bases between. This CDR3 comprises 12 residues. Germline assignment: CDR1 MNHNY and CDR2 SVGAGI (reference sequence). The CDR3 nucleotides are TGTGCCAGCAGTTCCCGGGATGAGACCCAGTACTTC. Translating gives CASSSRDETQYF.

The rearrangement links TRBV4-3 to TRBJ2-1, with D possibly matching TRBD2 (5 bases). Trimming removed 6 bases from V and 6 bases from J, with 18 bases in between. This CDR3 contains 15 residues. The germline V gene has CDR1 LGHNA and CDR2 YSLEER. The CDR3 reads CASSYDRGFSNEQFF. CDR3 in DNA: TGCGCCAGCAGTTACGACCGAGGGTTTAGCAATGAGCAGTTCTTC.

V and J are TRBV28 and TRBJ2-7; TRBD2 matches at 11 bases. The CDR3 runs 16 residues. Germline CDR1 is MDHEN and CDR2 is SYDVKM. The V gene end was trimmed by 2 bases and the J gene end by 7 bases; junction bases not matched to a gene: 10. The CDR3 is CASSLGFSGRAREQYF. The CDR3 nucleotides are TGTGCCAGCAGTTTAGGGTTTAGCGGGAGGGCTCGGGAGCAGTACTTC.

This clone was recorded once. The chain is built from TRBV11-2 and TRBJ2-3; 16 nucleotides match TRBD2. Trimming cost V 6 bases and J 2 bases; bases outside gene matches: 8. This CDR3 has 18 residues. Germline V CDR1 and CDR2: SGHAT, FQNNGV. CDR3 protein: CASRYGTSGRGSTDTQYF. For the CDR3, the DNA is TGTGCCAGCAGATACGGGACTAGCGGGAGGGGTTCCACAGATACGCAGTATTTT.